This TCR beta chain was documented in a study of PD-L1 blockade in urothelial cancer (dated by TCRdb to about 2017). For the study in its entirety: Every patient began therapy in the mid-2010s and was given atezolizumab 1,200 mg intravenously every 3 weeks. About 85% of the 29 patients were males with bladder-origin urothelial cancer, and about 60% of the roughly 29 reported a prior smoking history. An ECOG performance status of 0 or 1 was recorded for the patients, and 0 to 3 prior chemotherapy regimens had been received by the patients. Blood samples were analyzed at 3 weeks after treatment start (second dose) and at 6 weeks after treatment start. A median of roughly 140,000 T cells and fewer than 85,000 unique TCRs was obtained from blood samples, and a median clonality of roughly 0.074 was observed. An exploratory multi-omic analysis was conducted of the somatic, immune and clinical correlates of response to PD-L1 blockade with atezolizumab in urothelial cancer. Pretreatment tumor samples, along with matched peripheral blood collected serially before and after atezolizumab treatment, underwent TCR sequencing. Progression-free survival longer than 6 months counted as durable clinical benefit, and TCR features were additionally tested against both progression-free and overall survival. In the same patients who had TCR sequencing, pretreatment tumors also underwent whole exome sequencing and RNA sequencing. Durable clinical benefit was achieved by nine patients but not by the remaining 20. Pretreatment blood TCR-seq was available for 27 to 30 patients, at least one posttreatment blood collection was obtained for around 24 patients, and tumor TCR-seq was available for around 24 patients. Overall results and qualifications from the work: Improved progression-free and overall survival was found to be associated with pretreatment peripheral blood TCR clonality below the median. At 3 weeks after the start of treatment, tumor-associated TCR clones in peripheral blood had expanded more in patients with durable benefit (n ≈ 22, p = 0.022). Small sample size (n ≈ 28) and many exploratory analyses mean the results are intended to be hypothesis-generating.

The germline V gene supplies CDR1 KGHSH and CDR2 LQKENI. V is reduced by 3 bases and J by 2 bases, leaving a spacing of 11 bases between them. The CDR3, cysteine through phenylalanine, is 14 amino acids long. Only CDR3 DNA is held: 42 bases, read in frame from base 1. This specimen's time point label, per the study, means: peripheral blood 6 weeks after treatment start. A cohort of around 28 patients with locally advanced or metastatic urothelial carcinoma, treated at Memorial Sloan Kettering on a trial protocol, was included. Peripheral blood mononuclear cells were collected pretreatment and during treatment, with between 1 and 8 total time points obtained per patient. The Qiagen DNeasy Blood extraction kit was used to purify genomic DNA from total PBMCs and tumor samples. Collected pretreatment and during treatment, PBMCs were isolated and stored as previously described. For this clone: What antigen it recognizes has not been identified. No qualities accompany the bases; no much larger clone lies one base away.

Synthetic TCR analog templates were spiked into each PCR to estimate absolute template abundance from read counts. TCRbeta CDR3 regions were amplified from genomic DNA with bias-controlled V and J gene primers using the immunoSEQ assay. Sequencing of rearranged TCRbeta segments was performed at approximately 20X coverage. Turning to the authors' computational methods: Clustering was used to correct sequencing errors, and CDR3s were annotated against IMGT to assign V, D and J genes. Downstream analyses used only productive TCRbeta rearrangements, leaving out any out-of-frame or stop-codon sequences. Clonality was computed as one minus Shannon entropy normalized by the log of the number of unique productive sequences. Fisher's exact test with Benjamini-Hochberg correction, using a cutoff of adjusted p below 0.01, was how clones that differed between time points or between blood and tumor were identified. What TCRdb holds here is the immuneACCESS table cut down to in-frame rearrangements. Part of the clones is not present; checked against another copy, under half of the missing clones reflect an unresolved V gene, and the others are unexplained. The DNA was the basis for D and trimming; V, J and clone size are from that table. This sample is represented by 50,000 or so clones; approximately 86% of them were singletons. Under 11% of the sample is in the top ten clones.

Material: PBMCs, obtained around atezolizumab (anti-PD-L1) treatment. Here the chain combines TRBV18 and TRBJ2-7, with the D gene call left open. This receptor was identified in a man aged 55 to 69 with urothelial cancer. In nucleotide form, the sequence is TGTGCCAGCTCACCGTCTGGCGGAACCTACGAGCAGTACTTC. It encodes CASSPSGGTYEQYF.